This note documents a single T cell receptor (beta chain) sequence. Its target is not known. These data come from a study of CD8+ T cells in alopecia areata. Findings and caveats of the study: Because one nonresponder was included, the link of baseline CD8+ expansion to response is considered uncertain.

Regarding treatment: oral pan-JAK inhibitor, 5-10 mg twice daily. Sequencing relied on a cDNA template that was reverse transcribed from extracted RNA. TCRdb keeps only in-frame clones here, not all; method: immunoSEQ multiplex PCR. The table has roughly 230,000 clones, around two fifths seen once. Germline-derived CDR1 and CDR2 are SGHTA and FQGNSA. V was clipped by 4 bases and J by 6 bases, with 19 bases between them. This CDR3 has 15 residues. The rearrangement joins TRBV7-2 to TRBJ2-7, with a tentative D call TRBD1 (7 bases). This material consisted of CD4+ T cells sorted from blood, taken between weeks 36 and 40, from a patient treated with tofacitinib. The clonotype was recovered from a human donor with alopecia areata. The DNA of the CDR3 is TGTGCCAGCAGCTCCCAGGGGCAGGGGGGCCGCGAGCAGTACTTC. Protein: CASSSQGQGGREQYF.